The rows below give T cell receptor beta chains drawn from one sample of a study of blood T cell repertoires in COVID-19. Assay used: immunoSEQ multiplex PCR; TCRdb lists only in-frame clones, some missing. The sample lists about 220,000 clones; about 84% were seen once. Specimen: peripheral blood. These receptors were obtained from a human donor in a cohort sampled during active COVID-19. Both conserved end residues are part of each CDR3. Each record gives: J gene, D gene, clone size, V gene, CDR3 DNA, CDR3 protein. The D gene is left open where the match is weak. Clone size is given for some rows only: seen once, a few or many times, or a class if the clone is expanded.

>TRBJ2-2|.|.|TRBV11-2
TGTGCCAGCAGCCCCAGCGGGCGGGCGAACACCGGGGAGCTGTTTTTT
CASSPSGRANTGELFF
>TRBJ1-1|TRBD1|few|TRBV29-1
TGCAGCGTTGAAAGGATAGCACAGGGGCTGCCTGAAGCTTTCTTT
CSVERIAQGLPEAFF
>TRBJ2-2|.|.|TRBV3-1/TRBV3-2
TGTGCCAGCAGCCGCGGACAGGGAGGGGACACCGGGGAGCTGTTTTTT
CASSRGQGGDTGELFF
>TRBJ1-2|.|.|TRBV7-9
TGTGCCAGCAGCCCAGGGATTTTCTACAACTATGGCTACACCTTC
CASSPGIFYNYGYTF
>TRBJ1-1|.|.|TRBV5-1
TGCGCCAGCAGCTTAGGGGTTGAGGCTTTCTTT
CASSLGVEAFF
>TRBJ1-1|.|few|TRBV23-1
TGCGCCACGCTGGGGGGGCTGAACACTGAAGCTTTCTTT
CATLGGLNTEAFF
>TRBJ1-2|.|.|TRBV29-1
TGCAGCGGATTGGAGGTGGGTGGCTACACCTTC
CSGLEVGGYTF
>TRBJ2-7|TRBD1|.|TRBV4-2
TGTGCCAGCAGCCAATTGGGACAGTCCTACGAGCAGTACTTC
CASSQLGQSYEQYF
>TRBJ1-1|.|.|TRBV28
TGTGCCAGCAGTCAAGGGCAGGGGATGAACACTGAAGCTTTCTTT
CASSQGQGMNTEAFF
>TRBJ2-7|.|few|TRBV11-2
TGTGCCAGCAGCTTCGGAGGTTCGGCGGGTTTCTACGAGCAGTACTTC
CASSFGGSAGFYEQYF
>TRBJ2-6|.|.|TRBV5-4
TGTGCCAGCAGGTTGTCGGGACTGAGTTCTGGGGCCAACGTCCTGACTTTC
CASRLSGLSSGANVLTF
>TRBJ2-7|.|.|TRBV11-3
TGTGCCAGCAGCGGATCGAGCGGAGGAGACTACGAGCAGTACTTC
CASSGSSGGDYEQYF
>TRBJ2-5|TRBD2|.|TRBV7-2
TGTGCCAGCAGCAAGAGCGGGAGCGGCGAGACCCAGTACTTC
CASSKSGSGETQYF
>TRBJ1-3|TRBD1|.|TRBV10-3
TGTGCCATCAGGGAGGGACAGGGCCGCGGAAACACCATATATTTT
CAIREGQGRGNTIYF
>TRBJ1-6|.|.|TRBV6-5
TGTGCCAGCAGTTTTACCCGTGGAGGGAACTCACCCCTCCACTTT
CASSFTRGGNSPLHF
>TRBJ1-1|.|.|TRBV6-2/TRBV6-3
TGTGCCAGCAGTTACTCGACATACCCAACGCCTATGAACACTGAAGCTTTCTTT
CASSYSTYPTPMNTEAFF
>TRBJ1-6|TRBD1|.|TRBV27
TGTGCCAGCAACCGACAGGGACCTAATTCACCCCTCCACTTT
CASNRQGPNSPLHF
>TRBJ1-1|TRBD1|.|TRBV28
TGTGCCAGCAGTCCCCAACAGGGGGTGGGGGGTACTGAAGCTTTCTTT
CASSPQQGVGGTEAFF
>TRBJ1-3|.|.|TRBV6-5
TGTGCCAGCAGCCGACAGGCTGGTGGAAACACCATATATTTT
CASSRQAGGNTIYF
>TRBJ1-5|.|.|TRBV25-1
TGTGCCAGCAGTGGGGGGGGCCAGAATCAGCCCCAGCATTTT
CASSGGGQNQPQHF
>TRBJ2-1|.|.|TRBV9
TGTGCCAGCAGCGTCCCCGGGACACCTCGCTCCTACAATGAGCAGTTCTTC
CASSVPGTPRSYNEQFF
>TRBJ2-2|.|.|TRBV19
TGTGCCAGTAGTATAGGGATGACCCTAGAGACCGGGGAGCTGTTTTTT
CASSIGMTLETGELFF